One and the same sample provided the 18 T cell receptor beta chains below, sequenced in a study of T-cell memory formation after mild COVID-19. TCRdb ran MiXCR on the 5' RACE reads and lists one entry per CDR3 protein. The data hold 200,000 to 250,000 distinct CDR3 sequences, with about 10% observed a single time. The source material was PBMCs or a T cell subset sorted from them (not recorded which). The receptors originated from a man aged 18 to 29 who had mild COVID-19 (a few samples of this study predate the infection). Cell type and time point are not known.

This clonotype was recorded a few times. The V and J genes are TRBV7-2 and TRBJ1-5; no clear D gene. Germline assignment: CDR1 SGHTA and CDR2 FQGNSA. Trimming shortened V by 1 base and J by 2 bases, and 12 bases separated the two germline ends. The CDR3 loop spans 16 amino acids. CDR3 sequence: CASSLGGSVGNQPQHF. CDR3 DNA sequence: TGTGCCAGCAGCTTAGGGGGAAGTGTGGGCAATCAGCCCCAGCATTTT.

The gene calls are TRBV5-1 and TRBJ1-3, with 8 bases identical to TRBD1. The length of the CDR3 is 15 residues. The junction had 4 bases not matched to a gene; V was cut back by 4 bases and J by 1 base. Germline V gene data show CDR1 as SGHRS and CDR2 as YFSETQ. The CDR3 here is CASSRRTGSGNTIYF. In DNA form, the CDR3 reads TGCGCCAGCAGCCGTAGGACAGGGTCTGGAAACACCATATATTTT. The full variable domain, with the rest looked up from reference TRBV5-1 and TRBJ1-3, is KAGVTQTPRYLIKTRGQQVTLSCSPISGHRSVSWYQQTPGQGLQFLFEYFSETQRNKGNFPGRFSGRQFSNSRSEMNVSTLELGDSALYLCASSRRTGSGNTIYFGEGSWLTVV.

This clonotype was seen only a few times. The genes are TRBV28 and TRBJ2-2; D is unresolved. The CDR3 totals 12 residues. Trimming took 5 bases from V and 6 from J, leaving 7 bases between them. Germline V gene sequence: CDR1 MDHEN, CDR2 SYDVKM. The CDR3 reads CASSGFAGELFF. The CDR3 nucleotides read TGTGCCAGCAGTGGGTTTGCCGGGGAGCTGTTTTTT.

This clonotype was recorded a few times. V usage is TRBV20-1 and J usage is TRBJ2-5; no clear D. Trimming left V 1 base short and J 1 base short, with 4 bases between. The CDR3 has 12 amino acids. Germline lookup yields CDR1 DFQATT and CDR2 SNEGSKA (reference sequence). The DNA for the CDR3 is TGCAGTGCTAGAGGGGGCCAAGAGACCCAGTACTTC. This encodes CSARGGQETQYF.

This clonotype was seen ten or more times. This chain connects TRBV6-1 to TRBJ2-3; D gene ambiguous. In germline, CDR1 is MNHNS, CDR2 SASEGT. The CDR3 runs to 12 residues. Trimming took off 4 bases at V and 2 bases at J, with 4 bases between the two ends. This CDR3 is CASSGSTDTQYF. The CDR3 nucleotides are TGTGCCAGCAGTGGCTCCACAGATACGCAGTATTTT.

This clonotype was picked up a small number of times. This chain joins TRBV5-1 and TRBJ1-4; weak D call: TRBD1 (6 bases). V lost 5 bases and J 0 bases, leaving 8 bases between the germline ends. Germline values: CDR1 SGHRS, CDR2 YFSETQ. The CDR3 is 14 amino acids. CDR3 DNA: TGCGCCAGCAGGAGGGGGACAACTAATGAAAAACTGTTTTTT. This translates into CASRRGTTNEKLFF.

The chain carries TRBV6-2 or TRBV6-3 and TRBJ2-7; possible D gene TRBD2, 5 bases. From germline, CDR1 is MNHEY and CDR2 SVGEGT. The CDR3 spans 14 residues. The V and J ends lost 7 bases and 2 bases respectively, with 15 bases between them. CDR3 sequence: CASTERSKTYEQYF. CDR3 nucleotides: TGTGCCAGCACGGAGCGGTCGAAGACCTACGAGCAGTACTTC.

This chain joins TRBV7-2 and TRBJ2-7, with TRBD2 as a possible D gene (5 bases). V was clipped by 1 base and J by 3 bases, with 10 bases between them. Germline V gene sequence: CDR1 SGHTA, CDR2 FQGNSA. CDR3 length equals 14 residues. DNA of the CDR3: TGTGCCAGCAGCTTAGACAGCGGCTACTACGAGCAGTACTTC. Its translation is CASSLDSGYYEQYF. Drawing the rest from reference TRBV7-2 and TRBJ2-7, the complete variable domain is GAGVSQSPSNKVTEKGKDVELRCDPISGHTALYWYRQSLGQGLEFLIYFQGNSAPDKSGLPSDRFSAERTGGSVSTLTIQRTQQEDSAVYLCASSLDSGYYEQYFGPGTRLTVT.

The chain couples TRBV11-2 to TRBJ1-2; unclear D gene. The CDR3 has 13 residues. Germline CDR1 SGHAT, CDR2 FQNNGV. V was cut by 1 base and J by 8 bases, with 11 bases left in between. The CDR3 region is CASSLGPSTGYTF. In nucleotides, the CDR3 is TGTGCCAGCAGCTTAGGCCCTTCCACGGGCTACACCTTC. The entire variable domain, with the rest obtained from reference TRBV11-2 and TRBJ1-2, is as follows: EAGVAQSPRYKIIEKRQSVAFWCNPISGHATLYWYQQILGQGPKLLIQFQNNGVVDDSQLPKDRFSAERLKGVDSTLKIQPAKLEDSAVYLCASSLGPSTGYTFGSGTRLTVV.

In this sample, this clonotype turned up a few times. The CDR3 DNA reads TGCAGTGCTAGAGATCCCCGGGGTAGCGGTCGCACAGATACGCAGTATTTT. Translating it yields CSARDPRGSGRTDTQYF. The chain has TRBV20-1 and TRBJ2-3; the D gene is possibly TRBD2 (6 bases). The CDR3 sequence is 17 residues long. V was trimmed by 0 bases and J by 1 base, leaving 17 bases between them. Germline lookup yields CDR1 DFQATT and CDR2 SNEGSKA (reference sequence).

This clonotype was counted between two and nine times. The V and J genes are TRBV11-2 and TRBJ2-1; TRBD1 aligns across 7 bases. The V segment lost 1 base and the J segment 10 bases; nucleotides outside the gene matches: 4. Per germline, CDR1 SGHAT and CDR2 FQNNGV. The CDR3 spans 13 residues. The CDR3 bases are TGTGCCAGCAGCTTAGGACAGGGATTGGAGCAGTTCTTC. This encodes CASSLGQGLEQFF.

This chain connects TRBV6-1 to TRBJ2-5; TRBD2 matches at 13 bases. The V and J ends lost 7 bases and 5 bases, in that order; junction bases with no gene match: 13. The CDR3 totals 17 residues. CDR1 is MNHNS, CDR2 SASEGT, per germline. This CDR3 is CASTDGRTSGGGETQYF. The CDR3, as DNA: TGTGCCAGCACCGACGGTCGGACTAGCGGGGGAGGTGAGACCCAGTACTTC.

The rearrangement joins TRBV15 to TRBJ1-6, with D unresolved. Germline V CDR1 and CDR2: LNHNV, YYDKDF (reference sequence). The V gene lost 3 bases and the J gene lost 7 bases, with 13 bases spanning the gap. This CDR3 contains 15 residues. This chain's CDR3 is CATSSPKAGNSPLHF. In DNA, the CDR3 is TGTGCCACCAGCAGCCCAAAGGCGGGAAATTCACCCCTCCACTTT.

The V and J genes are TRBV7-7 and TRBJ2-7; D perhaps matches TRBD2 (6 bases). CDR3 length equals 14 residues. Trimming removed 3 bases from V and 9 bases from J, with 18 bases in between. From germline, CDR1 is SSHAT and CDR2 FNYEAQ (reference sequence). The CDR3 is CASSFRKGRNGQYF. DNA of the CDR3: TGTGCCAGCAGCTTTAGGAAAGGGAGGAACGGGCAGTACTTC.

The CDR3 reads CASSYYLGEQYF. The CDR3 DNA sequence: TGTGCCAGCAGCTATTACCTGGGGGAGCAGTACTTC. This sequence joins TRBV7-2 and TRBJ2-7; no clear D gene. V shed 4 bases and J shed 7 bases, with 11 bases lying between them. Germline values: CDR1 SGHTA, CDR2 FQGNSA. The CDR3 contains 12 residues.

This chain uses TRBV6-5 with TRBJ2-1, with TRBD1 matching over 9 bases. The germline CDR1 and CDR2 sequences are MNHEY and SVGAGI. CDR3 length equals 14 residues. With 7 bases clipped from V and 4 bases from J, the junction kept 5 bases outside the gene matches. CDR3 sequence reads: CASTVDRGYNEQFF. CDR3 DNA: TGTGCCAGCACCGTGGACAGGGGATACAATGAGCAGTTCTTC.

The rearrangement joins TRBV10-3 to TRBJ2-1, with TRBD2 identical over 11 bases. Germline values: CDR1 ENHRY, CDR2 SYGVKD. The length of the CDR3 is 15 residues. J lost 7 bases, V lost 4 bases, and 6 bases had no gene match. The CDR3 nucleotides are TGTGCCATCAGTGTGACTAGCGGGGTGGGTAATGAGCAGTTCTTC. Its protein is CAISVTSGVGNEQFF.

A few counts support this clonotype. V usage is TRBV12-3 or TRBV12-4 and J usage is TRBJ2-3, with 7 bases matching TRBD2. The CDR3 runs to 13 residues. V was pared by 6 bases and J by 6 bases, with 6 bases of the junction left unmatched. CDR3 nucleotides: TGTGCCAGCAGCCATAGCGGGTTCGATACGCAGTATTTT. It specifies CASSHSGFDTQYF.